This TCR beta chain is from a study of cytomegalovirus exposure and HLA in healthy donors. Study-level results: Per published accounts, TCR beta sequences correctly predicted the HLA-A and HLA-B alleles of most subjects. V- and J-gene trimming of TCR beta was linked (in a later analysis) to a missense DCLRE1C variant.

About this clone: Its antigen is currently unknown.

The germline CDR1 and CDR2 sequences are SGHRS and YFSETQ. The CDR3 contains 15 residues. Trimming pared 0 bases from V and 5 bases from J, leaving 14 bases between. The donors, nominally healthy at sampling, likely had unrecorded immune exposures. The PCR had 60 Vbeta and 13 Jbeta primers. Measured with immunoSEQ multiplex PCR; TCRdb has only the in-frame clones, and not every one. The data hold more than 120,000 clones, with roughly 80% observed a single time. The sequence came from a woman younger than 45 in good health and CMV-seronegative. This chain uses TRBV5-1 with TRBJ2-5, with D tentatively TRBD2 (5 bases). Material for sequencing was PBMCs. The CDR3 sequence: CASSLAGVGGETQYF. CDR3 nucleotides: TGCGCCAGCAGCTTGGCCGGGGTAGGTGGCGAGACCCAGTACTTC.